One sample yielded the 11 T cell receptor beta chains listed below, sequenced in a study of CD8 T cells in Susac syndrome. Random hexamers were used to reverse transcribe an amount of about 0.5 to 1 ug RNA. TCRdb re-derived calls from the immunoSEQ multiplex PCR reads in MiXCR, one entry per CDR3 protein. Among some 190,000 distinct CDR3 sequences listed, 90% to 95% were seen once. Sequenced input: CD4+ T cells from PBMCs. Receptors were obtained from a human donor in good health.

V usage is TRBV6-6 and J usage is TRBJ2-7; D unresolved. CDR1 and CDR2 (germline): MNHNY, SVGAGI (reference sequence). V lost 4 bases and J 7 bases, leaving 8 bases between the germline ends. This CDR3 spans 11 amino acids. The CDR3 DNA sequence: TGTGCCAGCAGTTCTTTATGGGAGCAGTACTTC. Translation: CASSSLWEQYF.

This clonotype was seen a few times. The chain joins TRBV11-1 to TRBJ1-1; no reliable D call. Looked up from germline, CDR1 is SGHAT and CDR2 is FQDESV (reference sequence). This CDR3 has 14 amino acids. The germline V and J ends were trimmed by 2 bases and 3 bases, with 10 bases remaining between them. The CDR3 nucleotides are TGTGCCAGCAGCTTAAGGCGCGATCACACTGAAGCTTTCTTT. Its protein product is CASSLRRDHTEAFF.

The V and J genes are TRBV5-4 and TRBJ2-7; 8 nucleotides match TRBD2. Losses at the gene ends were 2 bases for V and 1 base for J; bases not matched to a gene: 5. This CDR3 region has 15 residues. CDR1 and CDR2 (germline): SGHNT, YYREEE (reference sequence). Here the CDR3 reads CASSFSGGRSYEQYF. For the CDR3, the DNA is TGTGCCAGCAGCTTCAGCGGGGGCCGTTCCTACGAGCAGTACTTC.

The DNA for the CDR3 is TGCAGTGCTAGAGATTACGGGACAGGGTTTTCCTACGAGCAGTACTTC. Translation: CSARDYGTGFSYEQYF. The V call is TRBV20-1, the J call TRBJ2-7; 9 bases agree with TRBD1. The CDR3 is made up of 16 amino acids. CDR1 is DFQATT and CDR2 is SNEGSKA in the germline V gene (reference sequence). With V trimmed by 0 bases and J by 1 base, 7 bases remained unmatched.

This chain links TRBV20-1 with TRBJ2-4; D not certain. This CDR3 has 15 residues. V was shortened by 4 bases and J by 0 bases, with 13 bases between the two germline ends. Per the germline V gene, CDR1 is DFQATT and CDR2 is SNEGSKA (reference sequence). The CDR3 region has the DNA TGCAGTGCTATGCCCTCGGGCCTAGCCAAAAACATTCAGTACTTC. It encodes CSAMPSGLAKNIQYF.

The chain joins TRBV5-6 to TRBJ2-7; D remains ambiguous. CDR3 length equals 13 residues. The germline CDR1 and CDR2 sequences are SGHDT and YYEEEE. The V gene lost 4 bases and the J gene lost 2 bases, with 10 bases spanning the gap. CDR3 sequence reads: CASSRGRPYEQYF. The CDR3 DNA reads TGTGCCAGCAGCCGAGGCCGACCCTACGAGCAGTACTTC.

V is TRBV19 and J is TRBJ2-5, with 9 bases identical to TRBD1. V dropped 3 bases and J dropped 3; count of bases not matched to a gene: 5. In germline, CDR1 is LNHDA, CDR2 SQIVND (reference sequence). The CDR3 has 15 residues. Here the CDR3 reads CASSMGTGWEETQYF. The CDR3 bases are TGTGCCAGTAGTATGGGGACAGGGTGGGAAGAGACCCAGTACTTC. Full variable domain (outside the CDR3, taken from reference TRBV19 and TRBJ2-5): DGGITQSPKYLFRKEGQNVTLSCEQNLNHDAMYWYRQDPGQGLRLIYYSQIVNDFQKGDIAEGYSVSREKKESFPLTVTSAQKNPTAFYLCASSMGTGWEETQYFGPGTRLLVL.

This chain connects TRBV9 to TRBJ2-7; TRBD1 aligns across 7 bases. The V and J ends lost 3 bases and 8 bases, in that order; junction bases with no gene match: 8. Germline V gene data show CDR1 as SGDLS and CDR2 as YYNGEE. The CDR3 sequence is 13 residues long. The CDR3 sequence: CASSGQTGNQQYF. The CDR3 DNA reads as TGTGCCAGCAGCGGCCAGACAGGGAACCAGCAGTACTTC.

This clonotype was detected a few times. J is TRBJ2-3 and V is TRBV20-1, with 11 nucleotides matching TRBD2. The CDR3 has 15 residues. With V trimmed by 5 bases and J by 4 bases, 8 bases remained unmatched. Germline V lookup: CDR1 DFQATT, CDR2 SNEGSKA (reference sequence). CDR3 sequence (DNA): TGCAGTGCTTTCGGTAGCGGGAGGGCCCCAGATACGCAGTATTTT. It codes for CSAFGSGRAPDTQYF.

This clonotype has a handful of counts. V gene TRBV29-1 combines with J gene TRBJ2-7; D may be TRBD2 (6 bases). CDR1 SQVTM and CDR2 ANQGSEA come from the germline V gene. This CDR3 spans 12 amino acids. Trimming took off 6 bases at V and 3 bases at J, with 12 bases between the two ends. The CDR3 region is CSVGTGGYEQYF. The CDR3 DNA reads TGCAGCGTCGGTACCGGGGGCTACGAGCAGTACTTC.

This rearrangement joins TRBV9 to TRBJ1-2, with 7 bases lining up with TRBD1. This CDR3 contains 14 residues. With 3 bases clipped from V and 4 bases from J, the junction kept 6 bases outside the gene matches. Germline V gene data show CDR1 as SGDLS and CDR2 as YYNGEE. CDR3 amino acids: CASSAGGGIYGYTF. The CDR3 DNA is TGTGCCAGCAGCGCAGGGGGTGGTATCTATGGCTACACCTTC.